This entry lists 12 T cell receptor beta chains sequenced from one sample in a study of blood T cell repertoires in COVID-19. Sequencing used immunoSEQ multiplex PCR; TCRdb keeps in-frame clones, though not all of them. Altogether tens of thousands of clones are present, 75% to 85% being singletons, with the ten largest covering around 6.9%. Sequencing was performed on peripheral blood. The receptor source for this set is a man aged 30 to 45 with COVID-19, enrolled during active disease.

The chain couples TRBV30 to TRBJ2-7; 8 bases line up with TRBD2. Germline V CDR1 and CDR2: GTSNPN, SVGIG (reference sequence). Losses at the gene ends were 5 bases for V and 1 base for J; bases not matched to a gene: 4. The CDR3 length is 13 residues. This CDR3 is CAWSAGASYEQYF. In nucleotides, the CDR3 is TGTGCCTGGTCAGCGGGAGCGTCCTACGAGCAGTACTTC.

The chain combines TRBV9 with TRBJ1-5, with 7 bases aligning to TRBD1. Germline V lookup: CDR1 SGDLS, CDR2 YYNGEE. The CDR3 extends over 15 amino acids. J gave up 4 bases and V 4 bases, and 8 bases lay outside the gene matches. The DNA of the CDR3 is TGTGCCAGCAGCCCACAGACAGGGAAGAATCAGCCCCAGCATTTT. This translates into CASSPQTGKNQPQHF.

The V gene is TRBV6-6, the J gene TRBJ2-7, with 10 bases matching TRBD2. This CDR3 is built from 15 residues. Losses at the gene ends were 6 bases for V and 1 base for J; bases not matched to a gene: 6. From germline, CDR1 is MNHNY and CDR2 SVGAGI (reference sequence). The CDR3 spells CASRTLAGLSYEQYF. DNA for the CDR3: TGTGCCAGCAGAACACTAGCGGGGCTTTCCTACGAGCAGTACTTC.

The genes are TRBV5-4 and TRBJ1-2; D is undetermined. Germline V gene data show CDR1 as SGHNT and CDR2 as YYREEE (reference sequence). Trimming stripped 0 bases from V and 4 bases from J, with 13 bases between. The CDR3 runs to 15 residues. The CDR3 here is CASSLAGGMGYGYTF. The CDR3 nucleotides are TGTGCCAGCAGCTTGGCGGGAGGGATGGGCTATGGCTACACCTTC.

The V and J genes are TRBV7-2 and TRBJ2-5, with a possible D match to TRBD1 (6 bases). The CDR3 runs to 13 residues. Deletions cut 4 bases from V and 2 bases from J, with 8 bases between. Germline lookup yields CDR1 SGHTA and CDR2 FQGNSA. The CDR3 protein is CASSWGTQETQYF. Written as DNA, the CDR3 is TGTGCCAGCAGCTGGGGGACACAAGAGACCCAGTACTTC.

Of note for this clone: At one of its ends the junction is not consistent with the germline gene, which may arise from a read error. The chain couples TRBV7-7 to TRBJ1-3; D unresolved. The germline V gene encodes CDR1 SSHAT and CDR2 FNYEAQ (reference sequence). The CDR3 is 15 residues long. The CDR3 DNA reads as TGTGCTAGCAGCTTAGGGCCAGGCTCTGGAAACACCATATATTTT. Translation: CASSLGPGSGNTIYF.

CDR3 residues: CASGLGTGELAGGRYNEQFF. Written as DNA, the CDR3 is TGTGCTAGTGGTTTGGGGACAGGGGAACTAGCGGGAGGCCGATACAATGAGCAGTTCTTC. V is TRBV12-5 and J is TRBJ2-1, with 12 positions matching TRBD2. With V trimmed by 1 base and J by 4 bases, 14 bases remained unmatched. Germline lookup yields CDR1 LGHNT and CDR2 FRNRAP. The CDR3 extends over 20 amino acids.

The chain employs TRBV18 and TRBJ1-1; 8 bases align to TRBD1. This CDR3 has 14 amino acids. Germline CDR1 and CDR2: KGHSH and LQKENI. V shed 3 bases and J 7 bases; nucleotides not matched to a gene: 7. CDR3 residues: CASSPRTGYDEAFF. In nucleotides, the CDR3 is TGTGCCAGCTCACCTAGGACAGGGTACGATGAAGCTTTCTTT.

This clone was detected once. V is TRBV5-1 and J is TRBJ1-2; a weak D match, TRBD1 (6 bases). Germline CDR1 is SGHRS and CDR2 is YFSETQ. The CDR3 loop spans 12 amino acids. The ends were cut back, 3 bases at V and 5 bases at J, with 8 bases in the middle. In DNA, the CDR3 is TGCGCCAGCAGCTCAGGACAGTATGGCTACACCTTC. Protein: CASSSGQYGYTF.

The genes are TRBV18 and TRBJ2-5; D perhaps matches TRBD2 (5 bases). This CDR3 is built from 13 residues. The V gene's germline CDR1 is KGHSH and CDR2 LQKENI. The ends were cut back, 4 bases at V and 5 bases at J, with 11 bases in the middle. As DNA, the CDR3 is TGTGCCAGCTCACTTGGATGGGAGGAGACCCAGTACTTC. Residues: CASSLGWEETQYF. The entire variable domain, with the rest obtained from reference TRBV18 and TRBJ2-5, is as follows: NAGVMQNPRHLVRRRGQEARLRCSPMKGHSHVYWYRQLPEEGLKFMVYLQKENIIDESGMPKERFSAEFPKEGPSILRIQQVVRGDSAAYFCASSLGWEETQYFGPGTRLLVL.

DNA for the CDR3: TGCGCCAGCAGCCAAGAGCTAGATTCCTTTCGGGGGGAGACCCAGTACTTC. It yields the protein CASSQELDSFRGETQYF. This chain uses TRBV4-3 with TRBJ2-5; D perhaps matches TRBD2 (6 bases). The CDR3 runs 17 residues. The V and J ends lost 0 bases and 5 bases respectively, with 19 bases between them. Per germline, CDR1 LGHNA and CDR2 YSLEER.

This clone was counted between two and nine times. This chain connects TRBV7-8 to TRBJ1-1; D is undetermined. Trimming stripped 5 bases from V and 4 bases from J, with 17 bases between. The CDR3 runs to 15 residues. Germline CDR1 and CDR2: SGHVS and FQNEAQ. The CDR3 sequence: CASSPARGFGTEAFF. CDR3 DNA sequence: TGTGCCAGCAGCCCCGCGAGAGGGTTTGGCACTGAAGCTTTCTTT.